This T cell receptor (beta chain) was observed in a study of blood T cell repertoires in COVID-19. TCRdb keeps only in-frame clones here, not all; method: immunoSEQ multiplex PCR. This table has about 190,000 clones, more than 75% appearing once. In germline, CDR1 is GTSNPN, CDR2 SVGIG (reference sequence). CDR3 length: 12 amino acids. The ends were cut back, 5 bases at V and 7 bases at J, with 15 bases in the middle. The chain has TRBV30 and TRBJ2-7, with TRBD2 as a possible D gene (6 bases). The receptor's source is a woman aged 25-40 years who had recovered from COVID-19. Input material: PBMCs or T cells enriched from blood (not recorded which). CDR3 nucleotides: TGTGCCTGGGACCTCGGGGGAGGAGAGCAGTACTTC. This translates into CAWDLGGGEQYF.